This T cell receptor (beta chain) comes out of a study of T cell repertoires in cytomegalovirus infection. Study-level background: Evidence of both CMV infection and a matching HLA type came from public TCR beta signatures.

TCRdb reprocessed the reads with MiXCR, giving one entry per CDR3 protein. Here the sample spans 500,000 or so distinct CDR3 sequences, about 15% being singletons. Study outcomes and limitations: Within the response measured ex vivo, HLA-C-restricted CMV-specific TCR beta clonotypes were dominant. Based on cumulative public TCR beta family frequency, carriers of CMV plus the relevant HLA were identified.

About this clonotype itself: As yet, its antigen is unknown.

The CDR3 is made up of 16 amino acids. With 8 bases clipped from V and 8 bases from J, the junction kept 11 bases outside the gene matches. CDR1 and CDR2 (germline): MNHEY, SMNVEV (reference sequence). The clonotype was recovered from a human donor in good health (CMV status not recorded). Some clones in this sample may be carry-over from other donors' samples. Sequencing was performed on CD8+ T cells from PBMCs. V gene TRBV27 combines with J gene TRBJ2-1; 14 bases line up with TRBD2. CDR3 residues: CASLLTSGGAGDEQFF. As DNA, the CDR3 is TGTGCCAGCCTCTTGACTAGCGGGGGGGCAGGCGATGAGCAGTTCTTC.